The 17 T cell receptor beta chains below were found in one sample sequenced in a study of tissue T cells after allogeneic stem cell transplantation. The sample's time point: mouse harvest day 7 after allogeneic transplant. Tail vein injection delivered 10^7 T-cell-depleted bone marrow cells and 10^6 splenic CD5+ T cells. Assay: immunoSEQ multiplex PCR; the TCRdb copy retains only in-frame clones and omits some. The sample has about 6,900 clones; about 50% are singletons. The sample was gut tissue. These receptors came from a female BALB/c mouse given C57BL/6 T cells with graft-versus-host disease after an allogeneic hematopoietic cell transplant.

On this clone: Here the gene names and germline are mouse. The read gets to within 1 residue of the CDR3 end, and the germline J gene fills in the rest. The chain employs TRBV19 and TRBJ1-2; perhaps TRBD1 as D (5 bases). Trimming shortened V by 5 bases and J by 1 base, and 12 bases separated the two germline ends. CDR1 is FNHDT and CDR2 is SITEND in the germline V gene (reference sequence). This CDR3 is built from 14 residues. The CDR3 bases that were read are TGTGCCAGCAGCCCCTCCGGACAAAACTCCGACTACACC. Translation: CASSPSGQNSDYT. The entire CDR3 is CASSPSGQNSDYTF. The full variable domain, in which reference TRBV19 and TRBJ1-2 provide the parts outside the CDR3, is GGIITQTPKFLIGQEGQKLTLKCQQNFNHDTMYWYRQDSGKGLRLIYYSITENDLQKGDLSEGYDASREKKSSFSLTVTSAQKNEMAVFLCASSPSGQNSDYTFGSGTRLLVI.

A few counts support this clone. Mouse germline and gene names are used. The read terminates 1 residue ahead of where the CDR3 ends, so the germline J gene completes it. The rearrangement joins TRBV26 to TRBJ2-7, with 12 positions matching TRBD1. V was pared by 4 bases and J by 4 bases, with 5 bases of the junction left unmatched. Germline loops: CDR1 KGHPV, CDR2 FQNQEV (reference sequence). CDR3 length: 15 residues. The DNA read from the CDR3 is TGTGCCAGCAGTCGCCGGGACAGGGGGCTTTATGAACAGTAC. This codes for CASSRRDRGLYEQY. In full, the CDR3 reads CASSRRDRGLYEQYF.

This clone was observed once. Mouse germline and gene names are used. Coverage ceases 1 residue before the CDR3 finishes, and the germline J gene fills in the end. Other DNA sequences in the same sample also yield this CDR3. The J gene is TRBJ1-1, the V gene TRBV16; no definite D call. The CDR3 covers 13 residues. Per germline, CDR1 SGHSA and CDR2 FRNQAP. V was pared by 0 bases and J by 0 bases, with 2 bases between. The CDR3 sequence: CASSLDANTEVFF. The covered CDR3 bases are TGTGCAAGCAGCTTAGATGCAAACACAGAAGTCTTC.

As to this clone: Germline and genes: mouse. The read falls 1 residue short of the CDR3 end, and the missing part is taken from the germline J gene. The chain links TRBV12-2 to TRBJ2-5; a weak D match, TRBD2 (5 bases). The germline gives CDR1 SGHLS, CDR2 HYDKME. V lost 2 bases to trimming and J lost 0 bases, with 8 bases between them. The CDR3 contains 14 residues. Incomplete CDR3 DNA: TGTGCCAGCTCTCGACTGAGAAACCAAGACACCCAGTAC. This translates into CASSRLRNQDTQY. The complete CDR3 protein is CASSRLRNQDTQYF.

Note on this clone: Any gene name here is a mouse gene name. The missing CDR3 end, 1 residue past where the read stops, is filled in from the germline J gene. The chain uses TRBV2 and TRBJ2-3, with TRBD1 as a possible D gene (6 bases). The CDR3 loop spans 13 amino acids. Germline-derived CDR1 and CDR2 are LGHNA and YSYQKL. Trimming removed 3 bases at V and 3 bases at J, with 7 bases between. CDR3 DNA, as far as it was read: TGTGCCAGCAGCCACCAGGGGGCAGAAACGCTGTAT. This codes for CASSHQGAETLY. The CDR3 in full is CASSHQGAETLYF.

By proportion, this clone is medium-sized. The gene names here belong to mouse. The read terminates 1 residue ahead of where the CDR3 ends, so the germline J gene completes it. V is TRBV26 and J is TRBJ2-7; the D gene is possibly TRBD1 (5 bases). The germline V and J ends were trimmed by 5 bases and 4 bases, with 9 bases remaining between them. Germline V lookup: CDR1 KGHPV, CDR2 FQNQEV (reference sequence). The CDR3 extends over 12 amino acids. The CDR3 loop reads CASSTQGYEQYF. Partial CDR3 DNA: TGTGCCAGCAGTACGCAGGGATATGAACAGTAC. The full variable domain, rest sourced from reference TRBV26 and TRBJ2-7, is NSKVIQTPRYLVKGQGQKAKMRCIPEKGHPVVFWYQQNKNNEFKFLINFQNQEVLQQIDMTEKRFSAECPSNSPCSLEIQSSEAGDSALYLCASSTQGYEQYFGPGTRLTVL.

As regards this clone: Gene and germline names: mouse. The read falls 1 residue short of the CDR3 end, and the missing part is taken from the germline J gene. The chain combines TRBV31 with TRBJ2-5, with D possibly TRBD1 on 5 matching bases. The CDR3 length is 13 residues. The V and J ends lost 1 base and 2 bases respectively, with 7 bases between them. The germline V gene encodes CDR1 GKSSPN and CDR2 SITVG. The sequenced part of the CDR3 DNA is TGTGCCTGGAGTCACCAGGGCCAAGACACCCAGTAC. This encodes CAWSHQGQDTQY. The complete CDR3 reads CAWSHQGQDTQYF.

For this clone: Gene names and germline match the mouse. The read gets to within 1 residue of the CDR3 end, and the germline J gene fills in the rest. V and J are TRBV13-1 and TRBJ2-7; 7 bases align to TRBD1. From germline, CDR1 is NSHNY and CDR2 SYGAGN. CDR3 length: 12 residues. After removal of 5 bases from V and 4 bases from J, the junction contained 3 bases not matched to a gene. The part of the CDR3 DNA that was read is TGTGCCAGCAGCCGGGACAGTTATGAACAGTAC. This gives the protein CASSRDSYEQY. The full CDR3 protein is CASSRDSYEQYF.

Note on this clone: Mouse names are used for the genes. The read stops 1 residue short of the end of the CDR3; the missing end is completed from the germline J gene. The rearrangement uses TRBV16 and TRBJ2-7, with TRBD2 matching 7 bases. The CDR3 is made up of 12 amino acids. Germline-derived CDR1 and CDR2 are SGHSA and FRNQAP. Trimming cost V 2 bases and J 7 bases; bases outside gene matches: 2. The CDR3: CASSLLGEEQYF. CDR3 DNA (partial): TGTGCAAGCAGCTTACTGGGGGAGGAACAGTAC.

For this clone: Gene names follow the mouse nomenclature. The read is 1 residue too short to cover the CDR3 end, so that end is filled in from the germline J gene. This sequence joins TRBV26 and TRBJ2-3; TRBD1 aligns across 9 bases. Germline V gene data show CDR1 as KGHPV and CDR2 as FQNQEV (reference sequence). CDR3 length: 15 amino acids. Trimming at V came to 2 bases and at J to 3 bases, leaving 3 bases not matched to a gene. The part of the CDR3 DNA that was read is TGTGCCAGCAGTCTGATCACAGGGGGCGCAGAAACGCTGTAT. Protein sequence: CASSLITGGAETLY. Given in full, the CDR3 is CASSLITGGAETLYF.

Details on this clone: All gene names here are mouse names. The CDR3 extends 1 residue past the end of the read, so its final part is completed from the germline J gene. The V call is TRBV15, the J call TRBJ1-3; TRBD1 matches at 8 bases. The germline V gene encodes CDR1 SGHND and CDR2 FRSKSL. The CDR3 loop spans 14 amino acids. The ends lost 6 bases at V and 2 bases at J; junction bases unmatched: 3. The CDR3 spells CASSPQGAGNTLYF. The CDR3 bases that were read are TGTGCCAGCAGCCCACAGGGGGCTGGAAATACGCTCTAT.

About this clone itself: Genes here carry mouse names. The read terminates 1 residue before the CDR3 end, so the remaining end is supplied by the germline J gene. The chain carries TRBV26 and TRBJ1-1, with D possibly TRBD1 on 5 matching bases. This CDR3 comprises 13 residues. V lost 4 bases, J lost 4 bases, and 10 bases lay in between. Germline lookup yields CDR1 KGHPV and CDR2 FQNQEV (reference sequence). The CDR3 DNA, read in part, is TGTGCCAGCAGTCCGCCAGGGTTCACAGAAGTCTTC. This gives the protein CASSPPGFTEVF. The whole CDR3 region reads CASSPPGFTEVFF.

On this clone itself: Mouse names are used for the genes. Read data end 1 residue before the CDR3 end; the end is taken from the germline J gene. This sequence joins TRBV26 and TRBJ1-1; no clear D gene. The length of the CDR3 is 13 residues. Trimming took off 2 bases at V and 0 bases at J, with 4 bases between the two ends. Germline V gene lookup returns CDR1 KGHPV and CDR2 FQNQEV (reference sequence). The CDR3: CASSLTANTEVFF. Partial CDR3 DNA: TGTGCCAGCAGTCTGACGGCAAACACAGAAGTCTTC.

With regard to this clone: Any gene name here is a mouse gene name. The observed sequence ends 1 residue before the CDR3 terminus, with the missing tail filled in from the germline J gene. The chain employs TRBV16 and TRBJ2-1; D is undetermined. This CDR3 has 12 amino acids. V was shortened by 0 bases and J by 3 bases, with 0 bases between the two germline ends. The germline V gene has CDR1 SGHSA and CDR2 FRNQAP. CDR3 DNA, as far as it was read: TGTGCAAGCAGCTTAGACTATGCTGAGCAGTTC. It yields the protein CASSLDYAEQF. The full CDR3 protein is CASSLDYAEQFF.

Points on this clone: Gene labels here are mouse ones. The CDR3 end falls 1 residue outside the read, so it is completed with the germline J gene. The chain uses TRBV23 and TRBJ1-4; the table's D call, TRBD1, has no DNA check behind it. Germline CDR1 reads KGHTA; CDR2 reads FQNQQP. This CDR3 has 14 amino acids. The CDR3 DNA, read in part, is TGCTCCAGCAGTCAATCGACAGGGGGCGAAAGATTATTT. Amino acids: CSSSQSTGGERLF. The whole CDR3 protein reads CSSSQSTGGERLFF.

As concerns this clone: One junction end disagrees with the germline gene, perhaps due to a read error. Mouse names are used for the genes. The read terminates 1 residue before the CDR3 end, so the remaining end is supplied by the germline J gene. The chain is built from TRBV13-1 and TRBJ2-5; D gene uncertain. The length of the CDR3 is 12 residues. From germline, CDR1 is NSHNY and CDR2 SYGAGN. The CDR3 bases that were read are TGTGCCAGCAGTGACAACCAAGACGCCCAGTAC. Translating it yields CASSDNQDAQY. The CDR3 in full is CASSDNQDAQYF.

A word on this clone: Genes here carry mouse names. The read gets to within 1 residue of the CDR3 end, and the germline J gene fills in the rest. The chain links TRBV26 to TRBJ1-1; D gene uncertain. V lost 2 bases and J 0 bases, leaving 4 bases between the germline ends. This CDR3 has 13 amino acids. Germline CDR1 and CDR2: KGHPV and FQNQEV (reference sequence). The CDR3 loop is CASSLAENTEVFF. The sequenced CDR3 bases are TGTGCCAGCAGTCTGGCGGAGAACACAGAAGTCTTC.